Included here is one T cell receptor beta chain sequence, with context. Its target is not known. The sample originates from a study of T-cell memory formation after mild COVID-19. Constant-segment-primed 5'RACE gave TCR alpha and TCR beta cDNA libraries with sample barcodes and UMIs. Each CDR3 protein gets one entry after TCRdb re-called the 5' RACE reads with MiXCR. The repertoire holds around 140,000 distinct CDR3 sequences, with approximately 21% as singletons. Broader study findings: Mainly CM and EM harbored the contracting CD4+ clones; mainly EMRA harbored the CD8+ ones. The SARS-CoV-2 specificity of second-wave clones reaching peak at day 37 remained unverified.

The length of the CDR3 is 18 residues. Trimming cost V 1 base and J 2 bases, with 20 bases left between them. Germline V CDR1 and CDR2: LGHDT, YNNKEL (reference sequence). The chain has TRBV3-1 and TRBJ1-2; D not resolved. Sequencing was done on a sample of PBMCs or a T cell subset sorted from them (not recorded which). The source of this sequence is an adult woman who had mild COVID-19 (a few samples of this study predate the infection). Cell type and time point are not known. CDR3 DNA sequence: TGTGCCAGCAGCCAAGGTGTGCAGTTTGGCATAATCAACTATGGCTACACCTTC. Its translation: CASSQGVQFGIINYGYTF.